This T cell receptor (beta chain) was found in a study of blood T cell repertoires in COVID-19. Study details: Researchers got acute and convalescent COVID-19 samples from the United States, Italy and Spain.

Produced via immunoSEQ multiplex PCR; TCRdb's table is partial and in-frame only. Of 200,000 to 250,000 clones listed, approximately 78% are singletons. CDR1 MNHEY and CDR2 SVGAGI come from the germline V gene. With 6 bases removed from V and 2 bases from J, the gap between germline ends came to 16 bases. CDR3 length: 15 residues. Sequences were obtained from peripheral blood. The V and J genes are TRBV6-5 and TRBJ1-1; D is unresolved. This receptor was obtained from a woman aged 80 or over with COVID-19, enrolled during active disease. The CDR3 is CASRSFGGSNTEAFF. The CDR3 DNA sequence: TGTGCCAGCAGGAGTTTCGGTGGTTCCAACACTGAAGCTTTCTTT.